This T cell receptor beta chain was recorded in a study of T cell responses to AZD1222 COVID-19 vaccine. Measured with immunoSEQ multiplex PCR; TCRdb has only the in-frame clones, and not every one. The table records 89,000 or so clones, approximately 88% of them present only once. Study results and caveats: Donors were mostly white British, more females; clonal diversity possibly underestimated. Repertoires in all cases were sampled only once the peak T cell response had passed.

V lost 7 bases to trimming and J lost 5 bases, with 17 bases between them. The CDR3 consists of 15 residues. Germline V gives CDR1 LNHDA, CDR2 SQIVND (reference sequence). With regard to this clone: Its antigen remains unidentified.

Sequenced here: peripheral blood, sampled on day 0 of AZD1222 vaccination. This TCR was sampled from an adult in good health. The chain carries TRBV19 and TRBJ1-4; possible D gene TRBD1, 6 bases. CDR3: CASNPTGAQNEKLFF. The CDR3 DNA follows: TGTGCCAGTAATCCAACGGGGGCGCAAAATGAAAAACTGTTTTTT.